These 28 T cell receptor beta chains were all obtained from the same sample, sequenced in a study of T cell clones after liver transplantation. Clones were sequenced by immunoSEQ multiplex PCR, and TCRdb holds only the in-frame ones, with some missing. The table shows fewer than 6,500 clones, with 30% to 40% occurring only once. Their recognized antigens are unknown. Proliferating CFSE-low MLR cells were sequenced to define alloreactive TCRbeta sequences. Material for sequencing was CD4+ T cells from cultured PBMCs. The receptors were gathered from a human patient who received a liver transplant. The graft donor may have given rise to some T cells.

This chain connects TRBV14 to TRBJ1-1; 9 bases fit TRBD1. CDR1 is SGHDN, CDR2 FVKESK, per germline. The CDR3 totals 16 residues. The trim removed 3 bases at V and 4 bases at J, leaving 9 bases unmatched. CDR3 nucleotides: TGTGCCAGCAGCCACAGAACCGGGACAGGGACCACTGAAGCTTTCTTT. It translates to CASSHRTGTGTTEAFF.

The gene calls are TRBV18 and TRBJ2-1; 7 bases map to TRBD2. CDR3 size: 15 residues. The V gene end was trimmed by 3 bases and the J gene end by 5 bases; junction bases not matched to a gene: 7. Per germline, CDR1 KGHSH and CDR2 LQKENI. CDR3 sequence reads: CASSPQPGTNNEQFF. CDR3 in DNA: TGTGCCAGCTCACCGCAACCGGGGACTAACAATGAGCAGTTCTTC.

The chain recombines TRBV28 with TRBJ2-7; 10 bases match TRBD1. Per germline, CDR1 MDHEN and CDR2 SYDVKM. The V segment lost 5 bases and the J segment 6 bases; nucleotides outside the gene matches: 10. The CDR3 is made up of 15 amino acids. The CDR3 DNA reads TGTGCCAGCAGTCCCACAGACAGGGGGCATAGCGAGCAGTACTTC. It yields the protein CASSPTDRGHSEQYF.

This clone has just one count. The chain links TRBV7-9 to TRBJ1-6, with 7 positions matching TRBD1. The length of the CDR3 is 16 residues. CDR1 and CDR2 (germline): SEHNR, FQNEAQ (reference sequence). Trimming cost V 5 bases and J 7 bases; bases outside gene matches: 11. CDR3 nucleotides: TGTGCCAGCAGCCCATCAGGGGGTCAAAACAATTCACCCCTCCACTTT. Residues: CASSPSGGQNNSPLHF.

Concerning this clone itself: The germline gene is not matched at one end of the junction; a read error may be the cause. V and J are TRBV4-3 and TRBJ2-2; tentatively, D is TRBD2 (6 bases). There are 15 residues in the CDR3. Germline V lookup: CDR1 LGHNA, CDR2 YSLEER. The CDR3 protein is CASSQDNSLTGGLFF. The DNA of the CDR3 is TGCGCCAGCAGCCAAGATAACAGCCTCACCGGGGGGCTGTTTTTT.

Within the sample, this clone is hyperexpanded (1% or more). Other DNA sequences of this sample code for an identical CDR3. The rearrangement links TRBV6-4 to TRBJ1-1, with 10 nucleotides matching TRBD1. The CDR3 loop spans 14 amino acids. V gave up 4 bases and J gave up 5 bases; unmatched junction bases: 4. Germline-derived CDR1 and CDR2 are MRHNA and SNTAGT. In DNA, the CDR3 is TGTGCCAGCAGTGTGACAGGGGGCGCGACTGAAGCTTTCTTT. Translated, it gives CASSVTGGATEAFF.

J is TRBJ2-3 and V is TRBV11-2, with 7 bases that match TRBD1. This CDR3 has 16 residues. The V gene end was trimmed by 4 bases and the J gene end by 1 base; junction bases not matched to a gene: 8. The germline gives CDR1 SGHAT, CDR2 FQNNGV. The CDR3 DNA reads TGTGCCAGCAGCTCACCCGGGACAGCCCGCACAGATACGCAGTATTTT. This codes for CASSSPGTARTDTQYF.

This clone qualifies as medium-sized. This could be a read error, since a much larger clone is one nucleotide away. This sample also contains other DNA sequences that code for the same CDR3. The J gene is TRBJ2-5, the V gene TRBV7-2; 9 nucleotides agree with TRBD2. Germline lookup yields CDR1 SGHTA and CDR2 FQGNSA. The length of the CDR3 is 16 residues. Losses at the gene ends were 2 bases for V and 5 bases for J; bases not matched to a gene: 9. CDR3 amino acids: CASSLIRGGAGETQYF. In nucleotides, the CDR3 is TGTGCCAGCAGCTTAATTCGCGGGGGGGCGGGTGAGACCCAGTACTTC.

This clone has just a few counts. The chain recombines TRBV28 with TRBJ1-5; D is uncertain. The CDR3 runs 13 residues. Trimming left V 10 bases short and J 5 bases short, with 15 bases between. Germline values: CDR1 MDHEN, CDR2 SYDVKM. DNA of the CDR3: TGTGCCACCACTCGCCCGATCGATCAGCCCCAGCATTTT. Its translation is CATTRPIDQPQHF. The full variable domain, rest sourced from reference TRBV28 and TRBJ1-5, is DVKVTQSSRYLVKRTGEKVFLECVQDMDHENMFWYRQDPGLGLRLIYFSYDVKMKEKGDIPEGYSVSREKKERFSLILESASTNQTSMYLCATTRPIDQPQHFGDGTRLSIL.

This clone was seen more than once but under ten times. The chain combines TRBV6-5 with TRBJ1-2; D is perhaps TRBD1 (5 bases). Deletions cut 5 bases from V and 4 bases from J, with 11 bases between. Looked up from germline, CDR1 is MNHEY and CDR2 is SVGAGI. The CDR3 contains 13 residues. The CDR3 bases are TGTGCCAGCAGTCGGGGGTCCGTCTATGGCTACACCTTC. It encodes CASSRGSVYGYTF.

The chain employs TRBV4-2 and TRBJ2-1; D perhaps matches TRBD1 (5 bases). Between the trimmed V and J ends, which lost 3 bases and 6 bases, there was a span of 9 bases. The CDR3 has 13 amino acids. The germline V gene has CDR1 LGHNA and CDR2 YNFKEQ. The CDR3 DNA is TGTGCCAGCAGCCACGGCAGGGTCAATGAGCAGTTCTTC. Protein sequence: CASSHGRVNEQFF.

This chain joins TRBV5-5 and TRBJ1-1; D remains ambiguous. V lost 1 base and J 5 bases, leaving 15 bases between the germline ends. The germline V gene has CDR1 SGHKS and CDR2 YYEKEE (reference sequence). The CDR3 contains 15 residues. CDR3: CASSLRKGLRTEAFF. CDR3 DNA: TGTGCCAGCAGCTTGCGGAAGGGCTTGAGGACTGAAGCTTTCTTT.

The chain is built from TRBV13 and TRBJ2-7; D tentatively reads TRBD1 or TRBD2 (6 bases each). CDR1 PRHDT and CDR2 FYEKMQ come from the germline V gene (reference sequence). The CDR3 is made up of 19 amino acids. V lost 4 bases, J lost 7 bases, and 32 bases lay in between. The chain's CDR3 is CASSSQFSWWGGLQGEQYV. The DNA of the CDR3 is TGTGCCAGCAGCTCCCAATTTTCATGGTGGGGAGGACTCCAGGGGGAGCAGTACGTC.

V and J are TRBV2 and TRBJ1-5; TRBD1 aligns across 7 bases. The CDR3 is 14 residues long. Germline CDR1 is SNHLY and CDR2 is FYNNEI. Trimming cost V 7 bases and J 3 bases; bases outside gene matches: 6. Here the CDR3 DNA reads TGTGCCAGCACCCGGGACAGCTCCAATCAGCCCCAGCATTTT. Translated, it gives CASTRDSSNQPQHF.

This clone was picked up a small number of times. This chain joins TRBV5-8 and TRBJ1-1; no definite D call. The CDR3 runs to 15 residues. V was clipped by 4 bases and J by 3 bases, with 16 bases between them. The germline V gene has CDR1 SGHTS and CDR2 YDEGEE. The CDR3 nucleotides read TGTGCCAGCAGCAACCGCCAATCGAGGGACACTGAAGCTTTCTTT. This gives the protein CASSNRQSRDTEAFF.

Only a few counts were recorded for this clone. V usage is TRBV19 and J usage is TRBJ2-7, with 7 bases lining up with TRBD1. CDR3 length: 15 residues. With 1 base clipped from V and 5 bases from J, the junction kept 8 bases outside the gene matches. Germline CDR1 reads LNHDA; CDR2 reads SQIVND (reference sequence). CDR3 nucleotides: TGTGCCAGTAGTATAGCGTCGGGACAGACCCACGAGCAGTACTTC. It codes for CASSIASGQTHEQYF.

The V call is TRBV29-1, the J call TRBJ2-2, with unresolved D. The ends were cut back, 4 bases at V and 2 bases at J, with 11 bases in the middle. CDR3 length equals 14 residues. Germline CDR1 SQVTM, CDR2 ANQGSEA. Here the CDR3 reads CSVVTAPNTGELFF. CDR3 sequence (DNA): TGCAGCGTTGTAACAGCCCCTAACACCGGGGAGCTGTTTTTT.

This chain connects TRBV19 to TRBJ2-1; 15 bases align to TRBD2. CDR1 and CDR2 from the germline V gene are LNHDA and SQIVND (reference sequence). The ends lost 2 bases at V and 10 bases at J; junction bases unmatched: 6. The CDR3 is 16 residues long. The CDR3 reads CASSIRGLAGGREQFF. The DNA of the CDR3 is TGTGCCAGTAGTATAAGAGGACTAGCGGGAGGGCGAGAGCAGTTCTTC. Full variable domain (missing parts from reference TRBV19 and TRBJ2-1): DGGITQSPKYLFRKEGQNVTLSCEQNLNHDAMYWYRQDPGQGLRLIYYSQIVNDFQKGDIAEGYSVSREKKESFPLTVTSAQKNPTAFYLCASSIRGLAGGREQFFGPGTRLTVL.

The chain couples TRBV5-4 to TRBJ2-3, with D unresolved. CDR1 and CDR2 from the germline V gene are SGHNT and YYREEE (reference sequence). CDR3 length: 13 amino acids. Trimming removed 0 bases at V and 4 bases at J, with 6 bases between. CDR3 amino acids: CASSLDSPDTQYF. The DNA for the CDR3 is TGTGCCAGCAGCTTGGACAGTCCAGATACGCAGTATTTT.

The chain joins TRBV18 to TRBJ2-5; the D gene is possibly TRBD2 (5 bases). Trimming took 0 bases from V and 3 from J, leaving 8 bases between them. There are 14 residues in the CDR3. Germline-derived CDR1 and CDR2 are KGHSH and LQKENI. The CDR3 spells CASSPPGAEETQYF. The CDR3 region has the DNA TGTGCCAGCTCACCACCGGGAGCTGAAGAGACCCAGTACTTC.

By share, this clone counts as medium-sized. Here the CDR3 DNA reads TGTGCCAGTACGTACCGTGAGGCTTCCGAAGCTTTCTTT. Residues: CASTYREASEAFF. The chain is built from TRBV19 and TRBJ1-1; D call uncertain. Germline loops: CDR1 LNHDA, CDR2 SQIVND (reference sequence). V was trimmed by 7 bases and J by 8 bases, leaving 17 bases between them. This CDR3 comprises 13 residues. Full variable domain (rest looked up from reference TRBV19 and TRBJ1-1): DGGITQSPKYLFRKEGQNVTLSCEQNLNHDAMYWYRQDPGQGLRLIYYSQIVNDFQKGDIAEGYSVSREKKESFPLTVTSAQKNPTAFYLCASTYREASEAFFGQGTRLTVV.

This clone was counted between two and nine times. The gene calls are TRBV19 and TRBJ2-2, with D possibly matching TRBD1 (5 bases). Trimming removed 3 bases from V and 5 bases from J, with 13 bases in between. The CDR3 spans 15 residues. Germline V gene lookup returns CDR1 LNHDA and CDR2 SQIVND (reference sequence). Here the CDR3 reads CASSIQGSPTGELFF. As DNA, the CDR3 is TGTGCCAGTAGTATTCAGGGTTCGCCGACCGGGGAGCTGTTTTTT.

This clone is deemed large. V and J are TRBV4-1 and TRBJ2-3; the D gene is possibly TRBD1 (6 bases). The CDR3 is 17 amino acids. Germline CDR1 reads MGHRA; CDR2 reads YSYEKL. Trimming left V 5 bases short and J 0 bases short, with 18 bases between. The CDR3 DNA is TGCGCCAGCAGCACCCCGCCCCGGGACACAAGCACAGATACGCAGTATTTT. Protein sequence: CASSTPPRDTSTDTQYF.

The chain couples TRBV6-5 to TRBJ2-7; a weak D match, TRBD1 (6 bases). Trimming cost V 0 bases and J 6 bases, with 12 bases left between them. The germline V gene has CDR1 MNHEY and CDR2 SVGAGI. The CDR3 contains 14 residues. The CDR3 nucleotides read TGTGCCAGCAGTTACTCGTTCGTAGGGGGCGAGCAGTACTTC. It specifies CASSYSFVGGEQYF.

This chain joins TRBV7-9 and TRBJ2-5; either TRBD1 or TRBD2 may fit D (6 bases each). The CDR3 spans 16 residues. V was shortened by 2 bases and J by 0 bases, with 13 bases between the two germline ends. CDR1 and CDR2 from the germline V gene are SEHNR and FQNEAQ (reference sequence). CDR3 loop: CASSLRGAIYQETQYF. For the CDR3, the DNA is TGTGCCAGCAGCTTAAGGGGGGCCATTTACCAAGAGACCCAGTACTTC.

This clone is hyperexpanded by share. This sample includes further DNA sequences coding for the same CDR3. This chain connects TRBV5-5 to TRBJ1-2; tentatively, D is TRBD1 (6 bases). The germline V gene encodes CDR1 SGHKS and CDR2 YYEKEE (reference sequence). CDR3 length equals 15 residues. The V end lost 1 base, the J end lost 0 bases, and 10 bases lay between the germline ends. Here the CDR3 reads CASSLRRGPNYGYTF. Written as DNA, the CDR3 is TGTGCCAGCAGCTTGCGCCGGGGGCCTAACTATGGCTACACCTTC.

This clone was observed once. The CDR3 nucleotides read TGTGCCAGCAGCGTAGCTGCACAGGGAAATGGCTACACCTTC. It encodes CASSVAAQGNGYTF. This chain links TRBV9 with TRBJ1-2; D possibly corresponds to TRBD1 (6 bases). V was clipped by 0 bases and J by 6 bases, with 12 bases between them. There are 14 residues in the CDR3. Germline V lookup: CDR1 SGDLS, CDR2 YYNGEE. The full variable domain, rest sourced from reference TRBV9 and TRBJ1-2, is DSGVTQTPKHLITATGQRVTLRCSPRSGDLSVYWYQQSLDQGLQFLIQYYNGEERAKGNILERFSAQQFPDLHSELNLSSLELGDSALYFCASSVAAQGNGYTFGSGTRLTVV.

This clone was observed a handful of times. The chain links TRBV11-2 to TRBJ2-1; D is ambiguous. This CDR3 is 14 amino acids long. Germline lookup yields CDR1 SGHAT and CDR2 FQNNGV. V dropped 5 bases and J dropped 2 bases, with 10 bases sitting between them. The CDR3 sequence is CASSNTGPYNEQFF. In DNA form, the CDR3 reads TGTGCCAGCAGCAATACCGGGCCCTACAATGAGCAGTTCTTC.